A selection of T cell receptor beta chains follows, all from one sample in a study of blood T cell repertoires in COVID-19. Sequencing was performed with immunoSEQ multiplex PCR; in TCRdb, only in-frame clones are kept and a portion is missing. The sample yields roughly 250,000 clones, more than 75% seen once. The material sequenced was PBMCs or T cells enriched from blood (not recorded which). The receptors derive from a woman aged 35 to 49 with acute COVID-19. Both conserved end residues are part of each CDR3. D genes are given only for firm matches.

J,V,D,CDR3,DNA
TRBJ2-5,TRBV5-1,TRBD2,CASSSGGGQETQYF,TGCGCCAGCAGCTCTGGCGGGGGGCAAGAGACCCAGTACTTC
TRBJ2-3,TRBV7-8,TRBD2,CASSRTSGAGNTQYF,TGTGCCAGCAGCCGGACTAGCGGGGCTGGGAATACGCAGTATTTT
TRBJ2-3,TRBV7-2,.,CASSWGLISTDTQYF,TGTGCCAGCAGTTGGGGGCTAATAAGCACAGATACGCAGTATTTT
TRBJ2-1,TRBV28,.,CASNRPGSSHNEQFF,TGTGCCAGCAATAGACCCGGTAGCTCCCACAATGAGCAGTTCTTC
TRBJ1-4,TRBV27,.,CASSLSVAGSNEKLFF,TGTGCCAGCAGTTTATCTGTGGCAGGATCAAATGAAAAACTGTTTTTT
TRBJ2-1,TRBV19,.,CASSKNIVNEQFF,TGTGCCAGTAGTAAAAACATCGTTAATGAGCAGTTCTTC
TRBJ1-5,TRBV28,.,CASSLGGEYQPQHF,TGTGCCAGCAGTTTGGGGGGAGAGTATCAGCCCCAGCATTTT
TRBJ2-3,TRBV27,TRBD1,CASSLSGQGGDTQYF,TGTGCCAGCAGTCTCTCGGGACAGGGAGGCGATACGCAGTATTTT
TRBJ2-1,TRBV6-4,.,CASSDMAFDNEQFF,TGTGCCAGCAGTGACATGGCCTTTGACAATGAGCAGTTCTTC
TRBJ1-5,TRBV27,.,CASSPYSNQPQHF,TGTGCCAGCAGTCCTTATAGCAATCAGCCCCAGCATTTT
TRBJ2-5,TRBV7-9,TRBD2,CASSLRLLTSGRAGETQYF,TGTGCCAGCAGCTTAAGGCTTCTGACTAGCGGGAGGGCCGGAGAGACCCAGTACTTC
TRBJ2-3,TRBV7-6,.,CASSLVAGLSTDTQYF,TGTGCCAGCAGCTTAGTTGCGGGACTTAGCACAGATACGCAGTATTTT
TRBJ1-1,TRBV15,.,CATSSRNTEAFF,TGTGCCACCAGCAGTCGGAACACTGAAGCTTTCTTT
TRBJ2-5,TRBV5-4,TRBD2,CASSSPGRLAGIGETQYF,TGTGCCAGCAGCTCGCCCGGTAGGCTAGCGGGAATCGGAGAGACCCAGTACTTC
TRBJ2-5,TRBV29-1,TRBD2,CSVVLLMGLAGGETQYF,TGCAGCGTCGTCCTTTTAATGGGACTAGCGGGAGGAGAGACCCAGTACTTC
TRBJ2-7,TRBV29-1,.,CSAGGGGAGYEQYF,TGCAGCGCCGGAGGCGGCGGAGCCGGGTACGAGCAGTACTTC
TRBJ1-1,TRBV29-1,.,CSVRQSEAFF,TGCAGCGTCCGACAGAGCGAAGCTTTCTTT
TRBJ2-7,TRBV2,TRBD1,CASRWDSYEQYF,TGTGCCAGCAGATGGGACAGCTACGAGCAGTACTTC
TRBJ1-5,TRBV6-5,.,CASSYRRGGLNQPQHF,TGTGCCAGCAGTTACCGGAGGGGGGGTTTAAATCAGCCCCAGCATTTT
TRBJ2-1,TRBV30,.,CAWSVGSRGEQFF,TGTGCCTGGAGTGTAGGTTCCCGGGGTGAGCAGTTCTTC